This TCR beta chain was identified during a study of cytomegalovirus exposure and HLA in healthy donors. Study in general: About 85 million unique TCR sequences came from HLA-typed donors in an early release.

Donors consisted of healthy bone marrow donors. PCR involved 60 Vbeta and 13 Jbeta primers. In the authors' methods: In a later analysis, the count reached some 75 million unique TCR beta chains, with approximately 11 million shared. Assay: immunoSEQ multiplex PCR; the TCRdb copy retains only in-frame clones and omits some. From that table come the V and J calls and clone size; the DNA was used to work out D and trimming. The repertoire consists of 150,000 or so clones, with approximately 80% occurring once and the leading ten covering 10% to 15%. The CDR3 is made up of 12 amino acids. The germline V gene encodes CDR1 SQVTM and CDR2 ANQGSEA. Trimming stripped 5 bases from V and 2 bases from J, with 9 bases between. The study's findings and limits: It has been reported that TCR beta sequences accurately predicted the HLA-A and HLA-B alleles of most subjects.

Notes on this clone: Its target is unknown.

This clonotype originated in a man aged 25-45 years in good health and CMV-seropositive. The sequencing sample was made of PBMCs. The rearrangement joins TRBV29-1 to TRBJ1-2; TRBD1 is a possible D gene (5 bases). The CDR3 sequence: CSVFGGNYGYTF. DNA for the CDR3: TGCAGCGTTTTTGGGGGGAACTATGGCTACACCTTC.